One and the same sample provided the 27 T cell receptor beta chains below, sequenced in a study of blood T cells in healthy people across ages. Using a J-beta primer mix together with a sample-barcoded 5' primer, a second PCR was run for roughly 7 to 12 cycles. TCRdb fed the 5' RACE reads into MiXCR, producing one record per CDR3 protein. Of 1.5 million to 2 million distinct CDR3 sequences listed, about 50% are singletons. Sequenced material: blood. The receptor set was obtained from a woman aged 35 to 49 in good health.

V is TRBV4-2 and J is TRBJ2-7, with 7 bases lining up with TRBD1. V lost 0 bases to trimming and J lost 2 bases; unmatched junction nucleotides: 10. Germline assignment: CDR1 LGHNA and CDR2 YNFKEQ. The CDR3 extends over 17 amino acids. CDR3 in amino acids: CASSQERGTASAYEQYF. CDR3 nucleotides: TGTGCCAGCAGCCAAGAGAGGGGGACAGCGAGCGCCTACGAGCAGTACTTC.

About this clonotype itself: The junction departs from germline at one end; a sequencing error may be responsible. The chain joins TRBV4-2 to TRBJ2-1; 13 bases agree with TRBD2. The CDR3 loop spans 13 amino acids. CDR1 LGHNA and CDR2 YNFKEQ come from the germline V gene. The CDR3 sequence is CVSSPGTSGAQFF. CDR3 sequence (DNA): TGTGTCAGCAGCCCCGGGACTAGCGGGGCCCAGTTCTTC.

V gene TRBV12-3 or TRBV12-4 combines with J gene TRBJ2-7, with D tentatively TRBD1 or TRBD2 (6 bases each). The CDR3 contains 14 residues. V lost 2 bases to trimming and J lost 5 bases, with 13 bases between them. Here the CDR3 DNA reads TGTGCCAGCAGTTTACCGGGGGCGAAAAACGAGCAGTACTTC. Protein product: CASSLPGAKNEQYF.

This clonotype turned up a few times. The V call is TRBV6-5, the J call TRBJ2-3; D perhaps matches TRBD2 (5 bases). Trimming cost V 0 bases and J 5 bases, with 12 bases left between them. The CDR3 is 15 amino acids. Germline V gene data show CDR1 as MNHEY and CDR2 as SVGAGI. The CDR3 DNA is TGTGCCAGCAGTTACTCGACGGGGAGCGGAGATACGCAGTATTTT. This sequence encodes CASSYSTGSGDTQYF.

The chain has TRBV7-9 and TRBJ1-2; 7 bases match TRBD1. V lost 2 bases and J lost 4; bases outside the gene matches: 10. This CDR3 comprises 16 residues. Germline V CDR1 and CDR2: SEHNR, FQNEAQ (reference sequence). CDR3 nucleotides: TGTGCCAGCAGCTTAACGCGAACAGGGGCGGGCTATGGCTACACCTTC. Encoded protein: CASSLTRTGAGYGYTF.

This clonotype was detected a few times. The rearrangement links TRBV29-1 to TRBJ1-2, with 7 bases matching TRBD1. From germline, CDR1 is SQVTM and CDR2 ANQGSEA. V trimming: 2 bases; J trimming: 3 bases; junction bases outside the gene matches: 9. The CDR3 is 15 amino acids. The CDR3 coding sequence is TGCAGCGTTGAATCGCCGACAGGGAGGGACTATGGCTACACCTTC. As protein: CSVESPTGRDYGYTF.

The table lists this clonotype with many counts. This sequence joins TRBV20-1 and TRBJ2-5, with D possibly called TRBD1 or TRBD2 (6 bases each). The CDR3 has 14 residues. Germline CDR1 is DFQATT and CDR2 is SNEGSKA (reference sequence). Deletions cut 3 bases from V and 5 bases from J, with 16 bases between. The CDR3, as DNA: TGCAGTGCTAGGGACTACAGGGTCGGCGAGACCCAGTACTTC. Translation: CSARDYRVGETQYF.

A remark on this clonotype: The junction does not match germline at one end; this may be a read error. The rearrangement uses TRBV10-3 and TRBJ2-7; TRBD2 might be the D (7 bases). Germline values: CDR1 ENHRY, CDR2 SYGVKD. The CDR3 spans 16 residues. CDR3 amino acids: CAISESGRGAIYEQYF. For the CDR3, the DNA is TGTGCCATTAGTGAGTCGGGACGGGGGGCCATATACGAGCAGTACTTC.

For the CDR3, the DNA is TGTGCCAGCAGTTTATACGGGGACAACTCTGGGGCCAACGTCCTGACTTTC. As protein: CASSLYGDNSGANVLTF. The chain has TRBV28 and TRBJ2-6, with TRBD1 as a possible D gene (6 bases). CDR3 length: 17 amino acids. V was pared by 1 base and J by 0 bases, with 10 bases between. CDR1 is MDHEN, CDR2 SYDVKM, per germline.

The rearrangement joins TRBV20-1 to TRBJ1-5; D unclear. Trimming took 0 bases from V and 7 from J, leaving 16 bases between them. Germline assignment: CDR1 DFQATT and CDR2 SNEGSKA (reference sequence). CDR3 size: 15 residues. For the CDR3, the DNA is TGCAGTGCTAGAGATCGAGATATCGGGTTACAGCCCCAGCATTTT. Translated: CSARDRDIGLQPQHF.

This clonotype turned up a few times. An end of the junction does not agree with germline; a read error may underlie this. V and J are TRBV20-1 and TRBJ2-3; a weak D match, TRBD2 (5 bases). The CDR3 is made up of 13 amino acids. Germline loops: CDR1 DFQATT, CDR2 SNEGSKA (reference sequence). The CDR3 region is CSAHRLSTDTQYF. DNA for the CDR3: TGCAGTGCTCATCGACTAAGCACGGATACGCAGTATTTT.

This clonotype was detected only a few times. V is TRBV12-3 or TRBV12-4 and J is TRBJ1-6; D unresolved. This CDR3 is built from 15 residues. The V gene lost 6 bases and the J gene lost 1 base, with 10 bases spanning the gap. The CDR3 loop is CASSPGGSYNSPLHF. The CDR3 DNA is TGTGCCAGCAGCCCTGGAGGGTCCTATAATTCACCCCTCCACTTT.

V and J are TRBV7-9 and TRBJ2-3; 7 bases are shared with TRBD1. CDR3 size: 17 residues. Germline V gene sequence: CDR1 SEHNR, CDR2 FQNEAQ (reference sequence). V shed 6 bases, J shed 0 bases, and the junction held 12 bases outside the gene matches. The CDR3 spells CASSSPTGSTSTDTQYF. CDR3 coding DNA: TGTGCCAGCAGTTCCCCGACAGGGAGTACTAGCACAGATACGCAGTATTTT.

As DNA, the CDR3 is TGCAGTGCTAACAAACAGGGGGCAGTGGGCAGTCAGCCCCAGCATTTT. This translates into CSANKQGAVGSQPQHF. This chain joins TRBV20-1 and TRBJ1-5; 9 nucleotides align to TRBD1. Germline V gene sequence: CDR1 DFQATT, CDR2 SNEGSKA (reference sequence). V trimming: 4 bases; J trimming: 6 bases; junction bases outside the gene matches: 13. The CDR3 spans 16 residues.

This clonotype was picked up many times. The CDR3 DNA follows: TGCGCCAGCAGCTTGGGACAGGGAAGCAATGAGCAGTTCTTC. Its translation: CASSLGQGSNEQFF. The chain employs TRBV5-1 and TRBJ2-1; 7 bases map to TRBD1. The germline V gene encodes CDR1 SGHRS and CDR2 YFSETQ. Trimming took 0 bases from V and 6 from J; bases not matched to a gene: 3. This CDR3 spans 14 amino acids.

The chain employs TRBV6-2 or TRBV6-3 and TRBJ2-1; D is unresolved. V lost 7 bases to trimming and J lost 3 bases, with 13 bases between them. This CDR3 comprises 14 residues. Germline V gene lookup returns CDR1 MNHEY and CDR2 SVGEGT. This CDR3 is CASTEYRLYNEQFF. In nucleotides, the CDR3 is TGTGCCAGCACGGAGTATCGGCTCTACAATGAGCAGTTCTTC.

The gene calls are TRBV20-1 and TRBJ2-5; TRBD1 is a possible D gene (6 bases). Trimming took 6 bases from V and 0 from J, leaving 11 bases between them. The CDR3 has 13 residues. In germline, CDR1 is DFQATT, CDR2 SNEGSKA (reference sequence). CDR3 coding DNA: TGCAGTGCCACGGACAGTGACCAAGAGACCCAGTACTTC. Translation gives CSATDSDQETQYF.

The CDR3 protein is CSVYYQGNSCNEQYF. CDR3 nucleotides: TGCAGCGTTTATTATCAGGGAAACTCCTGCAATGAGCAGTACTTC. The rearrangement joins TRBV29-1 to TRBJ2-1; D is perhaps TRBD1 (5 bases). The DNA end is more similar to TRBJ2-7, so the J call may be wrong. Germline loops: CDR1 SQVTM, CDR2 ANQGSEA. The CDR3 extends over 15 amino acids.

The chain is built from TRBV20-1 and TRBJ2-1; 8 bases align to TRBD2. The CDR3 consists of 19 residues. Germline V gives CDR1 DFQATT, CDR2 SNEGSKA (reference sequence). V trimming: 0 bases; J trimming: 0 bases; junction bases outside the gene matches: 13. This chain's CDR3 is CSARDLGRGAGSSYNEQFF. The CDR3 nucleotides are TGCAGTGCTAGAGATTTGGGGCGGGGGGCAGGGAGCTCCTACAATGAGCAGTTCTTC.

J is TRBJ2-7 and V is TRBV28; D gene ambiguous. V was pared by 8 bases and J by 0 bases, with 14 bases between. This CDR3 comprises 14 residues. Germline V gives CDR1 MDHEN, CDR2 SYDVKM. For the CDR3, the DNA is TGTGCCAGCGCGCTATCCAAGAGCTCCTACGAGCAGTACTTC. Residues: CASALSKSSYEQYF.

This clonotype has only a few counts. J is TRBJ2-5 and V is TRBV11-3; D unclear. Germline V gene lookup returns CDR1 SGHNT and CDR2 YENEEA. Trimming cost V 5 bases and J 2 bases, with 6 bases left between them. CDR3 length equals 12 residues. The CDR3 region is CASSKTQETQYF. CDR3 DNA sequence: TGTGCCAGCAGCAAAACTCAAGAGACCCAGTACTTC.

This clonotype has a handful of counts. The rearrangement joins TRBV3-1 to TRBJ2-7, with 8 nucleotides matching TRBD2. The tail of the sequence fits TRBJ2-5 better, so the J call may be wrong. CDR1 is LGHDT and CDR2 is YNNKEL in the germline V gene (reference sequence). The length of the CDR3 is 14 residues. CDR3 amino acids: CASSQRAGAETQYF. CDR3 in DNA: TGTGCCAGCAGCCAAAGAGCGGGGGCGGAGACCCAGTACTTC.

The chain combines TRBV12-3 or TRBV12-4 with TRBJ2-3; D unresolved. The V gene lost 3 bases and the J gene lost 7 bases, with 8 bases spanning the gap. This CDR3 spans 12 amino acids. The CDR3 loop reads CASSFFANTQYF. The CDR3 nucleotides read TGTGCCAGCAGTTTTTTCGCTAATACGCAGTATTTT.

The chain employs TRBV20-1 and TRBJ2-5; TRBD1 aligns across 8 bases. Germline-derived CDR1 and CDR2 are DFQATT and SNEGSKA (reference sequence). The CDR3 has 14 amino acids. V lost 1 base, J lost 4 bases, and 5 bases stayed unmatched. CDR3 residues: CSARVPGTGETQYF. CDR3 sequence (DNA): TGCAGTGCTAGAGTGCCCGGGACAGGAGAGACCCAGTACTTC.

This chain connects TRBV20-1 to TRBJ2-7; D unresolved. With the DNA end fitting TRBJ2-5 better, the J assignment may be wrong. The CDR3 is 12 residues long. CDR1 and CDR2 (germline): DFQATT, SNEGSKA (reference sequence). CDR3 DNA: TGCAGTGCTAGTTTTTCGGGCGAGACCCAGTACTTC. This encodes CSASFSGETQYF.

The CDR3 loop is CASSLIPPGADNEQFF. As DNA, the CDR3 is TGTGCCAGCAGTTTAATCCCCCCGGGGGCAGACAATGAGCAGTTCTTC. The V and J genes are TRBV28 and TRBJ2-1; D possibly uses TRBD1 or TRBD2 (6 bases each). In germline, CDR1 is MDHEN, CDR2 SYDVKM. The length of the CDR3 is 16 residues. Trimming pared 2 bases from V and 5 bases from J, leaving 16 bases between.

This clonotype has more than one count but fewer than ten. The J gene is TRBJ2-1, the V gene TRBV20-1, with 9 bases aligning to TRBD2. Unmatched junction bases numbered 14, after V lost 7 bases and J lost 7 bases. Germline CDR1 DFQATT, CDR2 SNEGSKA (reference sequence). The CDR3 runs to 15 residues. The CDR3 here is CSVAGAPRGGNEQFF. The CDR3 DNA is TGCAGTGTAGCGGGGGCCCCTAGGGGGGGAAATGAGCAGTTCTTC.